Listed here are 15 T cell receptor beta chains from one sample, sequenced in a study of monozygotic twins with cystic fibrosis. The data were produced by immunoSEQ multiplex PCR, yet TCRdb's version contains in-frame clones alone and is incomplete. The table shows around 29,000 clones, with roughly 80% occurring only once. Sequences were obtained from blood. These TCRs come from a girl aged 2 to 10 with cystic fibrosis.

The chain links TRBV19 to TRBJ2-1, with 8 bases that match TRBD2. The CDR3 spans 16 residues. V was clipped by 3 bases and J by 2 bases; unmatched bases: 6. Looked up from germline, CDR1 is LNHDA and CDR2 is SQIVND (reference sequence). The CDR3 spells CASSIAAGDTYNEQFF. CDR3 bases: TGTGCCAGTAGTATCGCAGCGGGGGATACCTACAATGAGCAGTTCTTC.

This chain connects TRBV4-1 to TRBJ2-1, with D possibly TRBD1 on 5 matching bases. Germline CDR1 is MGHRA and CDR2 is YSYEKL. The CDR3 contains 16 residues. Between the trimmed V and J ends, which lost 0 bases and 2 bases, there was a span of 11 bases. DNA for the CDR3: TGCGCCAGCAGCCAAGACCTGGGGCTAGCCTACAATGAGCAGTTCTTC. Its translation is CASSQDLGLAYNEQFF.

The chain employs TRBV29-1 and TRBJ2-7, with TRBD1 matching over 10 bases. The trim removed 2 bases at V and 1 base at J, leaving 11 bases unmatched. The length of the CDR3 is 17 residues. Per germline, CDR1 SQVTM and CDR2 ANQGSEA. CDR3 sequence reads: CSVEFGTGVHLSYEQYF. CDR3 bases: TGCAGCGTTGAATTCGGGACAGGGGTCCACCTTTCCTACGAGCAGTACTTC.

The rearrangement links TRBV2 to TRBJ1-5; D might be TRBD1 (5 bases). The CDR3 extends over 16 amino acids. In germline, CDR1 is SNHLY, CDR2 FYNNEI. V lost 4 bases and J 7 bases, leaving 20 bases between the germline ends. The CDR3 bases are TGTGCCAGCAGTGTTAGGGACCCACGGCTACGGCAGCCCCAGCATTTT. Translation: CASSVRDPRLRQPQHF.

This sequence joins TRBV2 and TRBJ2-7, with TRBD2 matching 11 bases. The CDR3 extends over 15 amino acids. Germline loops: CDR1 SNHLY, CDR2 FYNNEI. Trimming at V came to 7 bases and at J to 0 bases, leaving 5 bases not matched to a gene. Written as DNA, the CDR3 is TGTGCCAGCAAACTAGCGGGGGAAAGCTCCTACGAGCAGTACTTC. It specifies CASKLAGESSYEQYF.

J is TRBJ2-3 and V is TRBV7-9; TRBD1 matches at 7 bases. There are 16 residues in the CDR3. J lost 0 bases, V lost 6 bases, and 9 bases had no gene match. Looked up from germline, CDR1 is SEHNR and CDR2 is FQNEAQ (reference sequence). The CDR3 is CASRGTDNSSTDTQYF. The DNA of the CDR3 is TGTGCCAGCAGGGGGACAGACAACTCTAGCACAGATACGCAGTATTTT.

This clone was detected a few times. The chain joins TRBV5-1 to TRBJ2-7; D uncertain. The CDR3 runs to 12 residues. Germline-derived CDR1 and CDR2 are SGHRS and YFSETQ. Trimming left V 7 bases short and J 3 bases short, with 11 bases between. The CDR3 spells CASGPGVYEQYF. The CDR3 DNA is TGCGCCAGCGGACCGGGTGTCTACGAGCAGTACTTC.

The chain couples TRBV14 to TRBJ2-3; D is undetermined. The V end was cut by 2 bases, the J end by 0 bases, with 6 bases between. Germline CDR1 and CDR2: SGHDN and FVKESK. The CDR3 is made up of 14 amino acids. This CDR3 reads CASSQRVSTDTQYF. The CDR3 DNA is TGTGCCAGCAGCCAAAGGGTTAGCACAGATACGCAGTATTTT.

This chain links TRBV7-9 with TRBJ2-2; 8 bases match TRBD1. This CDR3 contains 16 residues. J lost 7 bases, V lost 5 bases, and 12 bases had no gene match. Germline CDR1 SEHNR, CDR2 FQNEAQ (reference sequence). The CDR3 loop reads CASSAATGDLHGELFF. CDR3 coding DNA: TGTGCCAGCAGCGCGGCGACAGGGGATTTACACGGGGAGCTGTTTTTT. Together with reference TRBV7-9 and TRBJ2-2, the CDR3 gives the full variable domain: DTGVSQNPRHKITKRGQNVTFRCDPISEHNRLYWYRQTLGQGPEFLTYFQNEAQLEKSRLLSDRFSAERPKGSFSTLEIQRTEQGDSAMYLCASSAATGDLHGELFFGEGSRLTVL.

This chain joins TRBV10-2 and TRBJ1-1, with TRBD1 identical over 7 bases. This CDR3 is built from 14 residues. Germline V lookup: CDR1 WSHSY, CDR2 SAAADI. V was pared by 7 bases and J by 4 bases, with 9 bases of the junction left unmatched. CDR3 sequence: CASNRPGQVTEAFF. CDR3 DNA sequence: TGCGCCAGCAATCGGCCAGGACAGGTCACTGAAGCTTTCTTT.

The rearrangement uses TRBV19 and TRBJ1-2; possible D gene TRBD1, 6 bases. With 10 bases removed from V and 5 bases from J, the gap between germline ends came to 11 bases. CDR1 and CDR2 (germline): LNHDA, SQIVND (reference sequence). CDR3 length equals 11 residues. The CDR3 region is CATRGGYGYTF. CDR3 DNA sequence: TGTGCCACCAGGGGAGGGTATGGCTACACCTTC.

The V and J genes are TRBV6-5 and TRBJ1-1, with D unclear. Looked up from germline, CDR1 is MNHEY and CDR2 is SVGAGI. The germline V and J ends were trimmed by 6 bases and 2 bases, with 10 bases remaining between them. This CDR3 has 13 residues. The CDR3 here is CASSWTFNTEAFF. The CDR3 DNA follows: TGTGCCAGCAGCTGGACTTTTAACACTGAAGCTTTCTTT.

The J gene is TRBJ2-7, the V gene TRBV19; TRBD1 matches at 11 bases. Germline lookup yields CDR1 LNHDA and CDR2 SQIVND (reference sequence). J lost 1 base, V lost 4 bases, and 3 bases had no gene match. This CDR3 has 15 residues. The CDR3 here is CASSKGQGASYEQYF. CDR3 in DNA: TGTGCCAGTAGTAAAGGACAGGGGGCATCCTACGAGCAGTACTTC.

J is TRBJ2-2 and V is TRBV2; TRBD2 matches 9 bases. There are 16 residues in the CDR3. Germline values: CDR1 SNHLY, CDR2 FYNNEI. V lost 6 bases, J lost 3 bases, and 8 bases stayed unmatched. CDR3 loop: CASRELTSGYTGELFF. The CDR3 DNA reads TGTGCCAGCAGGGAATTGACTAGCGGATACACCGGGGAGCTGTTTTTT.

This CDR3 reads CAISDTDLYGYTF. The CDR3 coding sequence is TGTGCCATCAGTGACACAGACCTCTATGGCTACACCTTC. The chain combines TRBV10-3 with TRBJ1-2, with no clear D. The CDR3 has 13 amino acids. V gave up 3 bases and J gave up 4 bases, with 9 bases separating them. Germline V gene data show CDR1 as ENHRY and CDR2 as SYGVKD.